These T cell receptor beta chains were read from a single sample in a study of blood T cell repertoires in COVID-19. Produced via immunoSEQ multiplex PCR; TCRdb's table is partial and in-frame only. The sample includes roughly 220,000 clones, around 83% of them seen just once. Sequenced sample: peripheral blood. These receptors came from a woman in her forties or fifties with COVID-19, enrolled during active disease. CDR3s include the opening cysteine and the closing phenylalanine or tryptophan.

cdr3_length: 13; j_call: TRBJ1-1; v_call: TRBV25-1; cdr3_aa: CASDRGRGTEAFF
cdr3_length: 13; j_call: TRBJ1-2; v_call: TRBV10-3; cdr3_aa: CAISEFRERGYTF
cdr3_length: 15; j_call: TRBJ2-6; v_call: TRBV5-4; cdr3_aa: CATGTVGDGANVLTF
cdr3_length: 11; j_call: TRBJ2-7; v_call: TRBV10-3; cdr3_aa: CAIEDRSEQYF
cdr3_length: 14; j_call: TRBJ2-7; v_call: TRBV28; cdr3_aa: CASSTGGQTYEQYF
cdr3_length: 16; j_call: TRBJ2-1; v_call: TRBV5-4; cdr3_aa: CASSTGDRAGYNEQFF
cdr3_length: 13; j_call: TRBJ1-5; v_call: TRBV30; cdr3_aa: CAWNKGDSQPQHF
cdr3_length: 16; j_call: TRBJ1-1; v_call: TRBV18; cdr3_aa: CASSPVGQGVNTEAFF
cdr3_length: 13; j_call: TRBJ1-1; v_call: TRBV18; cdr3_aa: CASSPTRGVTSFF
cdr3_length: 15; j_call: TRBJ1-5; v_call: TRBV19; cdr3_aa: CASSIGVDYNQPQHF
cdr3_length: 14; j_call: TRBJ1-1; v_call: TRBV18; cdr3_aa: CASSPATGTTEAFF
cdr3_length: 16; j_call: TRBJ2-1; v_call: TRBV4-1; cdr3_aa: CASSHPGTGTYNEQFF
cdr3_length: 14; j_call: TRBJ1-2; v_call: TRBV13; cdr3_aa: CASSQLRGKNGYTF
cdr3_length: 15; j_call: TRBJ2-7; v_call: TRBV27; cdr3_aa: CASRLRGGPTYEQYF
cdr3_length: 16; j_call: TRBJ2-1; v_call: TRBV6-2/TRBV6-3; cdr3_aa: CASSPGLAGSYNEQFF
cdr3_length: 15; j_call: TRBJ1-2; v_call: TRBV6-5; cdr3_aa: CASSSSGRGNYGYTF
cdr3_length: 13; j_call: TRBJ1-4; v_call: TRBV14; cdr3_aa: CASSQDASGKLFF
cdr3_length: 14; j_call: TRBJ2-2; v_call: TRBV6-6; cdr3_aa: CASDAREKNGELFF
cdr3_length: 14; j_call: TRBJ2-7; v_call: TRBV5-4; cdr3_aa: CASSLVGTAYEQYF
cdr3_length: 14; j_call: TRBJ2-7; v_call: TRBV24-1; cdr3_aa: CATSDNQGGDEQYF
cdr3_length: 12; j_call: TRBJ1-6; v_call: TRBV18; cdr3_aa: CASSPGGPPLHF
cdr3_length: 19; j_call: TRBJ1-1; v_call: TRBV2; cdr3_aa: CASSAPWDRKVIAVAEAFF
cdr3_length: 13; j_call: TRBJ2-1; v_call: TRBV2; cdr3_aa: CASSPLTVNEQFF